This TCR gamma chain is drawn from a study of gamma-delta chains in newborns, infants, children. Study-wide context: Microbial exposure reportedly drives polyclonal innate γδ T cell expansion after birth.

The CDR3 has 13 amino acids. V lost 1 base to trimming and J lost 8 bases; unmatched junction nucleotides: 8. Germline V gene lookup returns CDR1 EGSNGY and CDR2 YDSYNSKV. TCRdb reapplied CATT to the reads. The table shows under 5,000 gamma-chain clones, with about 56% occurring only once. Material: blood. V is TRGV2 and J is TRGJ1 or TRGJ2. The J gene was not available in TCRdb and was assigned here by matching the DNA to germline segments. The clonotype comes from a child who was a newborn, infant or young child, either healthy, febrile or measles-vaccinated (not recorded which). The CDR3 loop is CATWDGSLDKKLF. The CDR3 nucleotides are TGTGCCACCTGGGACGGCTCCCTTGATAAGAAACTCTTT.